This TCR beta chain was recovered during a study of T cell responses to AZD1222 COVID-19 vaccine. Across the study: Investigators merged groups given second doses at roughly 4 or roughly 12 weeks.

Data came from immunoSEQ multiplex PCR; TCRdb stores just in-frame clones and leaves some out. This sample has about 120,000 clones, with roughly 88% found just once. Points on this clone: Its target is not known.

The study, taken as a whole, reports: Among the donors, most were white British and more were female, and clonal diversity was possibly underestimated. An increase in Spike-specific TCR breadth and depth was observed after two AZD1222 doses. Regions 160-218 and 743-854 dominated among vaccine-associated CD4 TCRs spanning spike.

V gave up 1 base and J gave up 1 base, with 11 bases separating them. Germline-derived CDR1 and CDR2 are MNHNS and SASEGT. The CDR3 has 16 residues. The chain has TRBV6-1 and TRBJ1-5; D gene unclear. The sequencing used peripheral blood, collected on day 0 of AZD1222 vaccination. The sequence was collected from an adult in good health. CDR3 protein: CASSEGVPRSNQPQHF. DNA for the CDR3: TGTGCCAGCAGTGAAGGCGTCCCCCGGAGCAATCAGCCCCAGCATTTT.